This T cell receptor (beta chain) was recovered during a study of blood T cell repertoires in COVID-19. Study as a whole: Sites in the United States, Italy and Spain provided acute and convalescent COVID-19 samples. In each case, the material was cDNA or gDNA derived from T cells, B-cell-depleted T cells, or PBMCs.

The authors' processing: By means of reference gene primer amplification, nucleated cell counts were estimated. Sequenced by immunoSEQ multiplex PCR; TCRdb stores in-frame clones only, minus some. V and J calls and clone size follow that table, whereas D and trimming were derived from the DNA. The sample shows fewer than 200,000 clones, about 85% of them seen only once. CDR1 SGDLS and CDR2 YYNGEE come from the germline V gene. Trimming removed 0 bases at V and 0 bases at J, with 10 bases between. The CDR3 sequence is 16 residues long. The receptor comes from a man aged 55 to 70 with acute or convalescent COVID-19. Sample: peripheral blood. The chain employs TRBV9 and TRBJ2-1; D unclear. Written as DNA, the CDR3 is TGTGCCAGCAGCGTAGTATCCCATAGCTCCTACAATGAGCAGTTCTTC. Its translation is CASSVVSHSSYNEQFF.